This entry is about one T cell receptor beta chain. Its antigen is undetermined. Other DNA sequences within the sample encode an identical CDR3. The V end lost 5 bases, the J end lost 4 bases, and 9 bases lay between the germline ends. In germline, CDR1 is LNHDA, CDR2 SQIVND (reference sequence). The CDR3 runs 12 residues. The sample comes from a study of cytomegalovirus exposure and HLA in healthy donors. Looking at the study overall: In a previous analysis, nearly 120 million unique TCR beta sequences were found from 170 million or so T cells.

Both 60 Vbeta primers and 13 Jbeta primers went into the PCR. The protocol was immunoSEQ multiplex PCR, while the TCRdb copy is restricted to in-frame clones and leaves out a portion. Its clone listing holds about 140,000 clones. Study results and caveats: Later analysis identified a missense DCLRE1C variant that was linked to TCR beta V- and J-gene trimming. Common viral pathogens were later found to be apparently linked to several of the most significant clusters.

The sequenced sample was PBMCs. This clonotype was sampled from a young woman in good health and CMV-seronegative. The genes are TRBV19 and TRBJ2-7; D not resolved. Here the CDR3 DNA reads TGTGCCAGTAGTCCCGGTGGTTACGAGCAGTACTTC. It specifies CASSPGGYEQYF.